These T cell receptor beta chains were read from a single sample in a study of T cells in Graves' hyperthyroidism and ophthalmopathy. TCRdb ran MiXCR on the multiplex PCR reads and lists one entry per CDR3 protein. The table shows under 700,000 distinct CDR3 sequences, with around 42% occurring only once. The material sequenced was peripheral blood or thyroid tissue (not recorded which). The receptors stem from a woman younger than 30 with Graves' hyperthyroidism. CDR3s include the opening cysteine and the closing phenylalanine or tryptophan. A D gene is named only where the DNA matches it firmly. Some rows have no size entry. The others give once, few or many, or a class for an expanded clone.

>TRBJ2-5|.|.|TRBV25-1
CASSEPEQETQYF
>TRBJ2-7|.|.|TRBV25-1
CASSELVGGPNSYEQYF
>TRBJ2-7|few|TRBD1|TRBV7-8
CASRRTGEAHEQYF
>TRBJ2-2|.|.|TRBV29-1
CSVEYRNTGELFF
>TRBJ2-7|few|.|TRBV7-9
CASSAVGYEQYF
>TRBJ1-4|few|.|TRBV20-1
CSARDLREMEKLFF
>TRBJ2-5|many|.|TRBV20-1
CSARVKEETQYF
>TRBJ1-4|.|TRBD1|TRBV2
CASSKTGANEKLFF
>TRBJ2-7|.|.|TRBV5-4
CASSLEWASDYEQYF
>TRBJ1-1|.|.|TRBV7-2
CARDLGGSLEAFF
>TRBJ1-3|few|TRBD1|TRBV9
CASSYPRQGAENTIYF
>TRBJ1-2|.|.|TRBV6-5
CASSLLQGTIHGYTF
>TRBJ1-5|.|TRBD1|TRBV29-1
CSLSTGRDQPQHF
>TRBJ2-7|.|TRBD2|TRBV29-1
CSAKGGMREATYEQYF
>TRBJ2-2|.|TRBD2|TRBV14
CASSPILRLAGTGELFF
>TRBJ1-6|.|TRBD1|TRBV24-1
CATSDSGTGTSPLHF
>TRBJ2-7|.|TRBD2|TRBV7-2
CASSQGLAESYEQYF
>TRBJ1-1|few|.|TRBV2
CASSDLGLKMNTEAFF
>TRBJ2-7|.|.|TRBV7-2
CASSLKASEQYF
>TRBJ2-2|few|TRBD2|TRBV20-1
CSAWKREITGELFF
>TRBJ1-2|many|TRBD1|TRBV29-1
CSVETGNGYGYTF
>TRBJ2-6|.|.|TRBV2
CASSARPGANVLTF
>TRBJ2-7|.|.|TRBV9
CASSVGASSTMEQYF
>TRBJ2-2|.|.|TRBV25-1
CASTHMARHPGELFF